The 14 T cell receptor beta chains below all came from one sample that was sequenced in a study of blood T cell repertoires in COVID-19. TCRdb's table, derived via immunoSEQ multiplex PCR, lists solely in-frame clones and lacks some. The table lists about 80,000 clones, around 88% of them singletons. Sequencing was carried out using peripheral blood. Receptors were obtained from a woman of 80 years or more with acute or convalescent COVID-19.

The chain combines TRBV11-2 with TRBJ1-2, with D hard to call. The V end lost 2 bases, the J end lost 4 bases, and 14 bases lay between the germline ends. Germline V gives CDR1 SGHAT, CDR2 FQNNGV. CDR3 size: 15 residues. As DNA, the CDR3 is TGTGCCAGCAGCTTACAACAACGTCTCTCCTATGGCTACACCTTC. The encoded protein is CASSLQQRLSYGYTF.

This chain links TRBV28 with TRBJ2-7, with 9 nucleotides matching TRBD1. CDR3 length: 15 amino acids. Trimming cost V 2 bases and J 4 bases; bases outside gene matches: 6. CDR1 is MDHEN and CDR2 is SYDVKM in the germline V gene. Here the CDR3 reads CASSLTGTGKYEQYF. The CDR3 DNA reads TGTGCCAGCAGTTTAACCGGGACAGGGAAATACGAGCAGTACTTC.

Here the CDR3 reads CASSLGTSGSTSTDTQYF. The CDR3 nucleotides are TGCGCCAGCAGCTTGGGGACTAGCGGGAGTACTAGCACAGATACGCAGTATTTT. This chain connects TRBV5-1 to TRBJ2-3, with 13 bases identical to TRBD2. The CDR3 contains 18 residues. V shed 0 bases, J shed 0 bases, and the junction held 4 bases outside the gene matches. Germline V CDR1 and CDR2: SGHRS, YFSETQ.

The V gene is TRBV15, the J gene TRBJ2-2, with D maybe TRBD1 (6 bases). Germline V lookup: CDR1 LNHNV, CDR2 YYDKDF (reference sequence). V was trimmed by 6 bases and J by 3 bases, leaving 14 bases between them. The CDR3 sequence is 15 residues long. The CDR3 DNA reads TGTGCCACCAGAACAGGGTTCCGCGACACCGGGGAGCTGTTTTTT. It specifies CATRTGFRDTGELFF.

About this clone itself: Other DNA sequences within the sample encode an identical CDR3. The chain uses TRBV27 and TRBJ1-2; 9 positions agree with TRBD1. Trimming removed 5 bases from V and 2 bases from J; junction bases left unmatched: 6. The CDR3 is 15 residues long. CDR1 is MNHEY and CDR2 is SMNVEV in the germline V gene (reference sequence). CDR3 region: CASSLRQGGNYGYTF. Here the CDR3 DNA reads TGTGCCAGCAGTCTAAGACAGGGGGGGAACTATGGCTACACCTTC.

This clone appeared a single time. The V gene is TRBV10-3, the J gene TRBJ2-7; D perhaps matches TRBD2 (6 bases). V was shortened by 6 bases and J by 6 bases, with 9 bases between the two germline ends. The CDR3 spans 11 residues. From germline, CDR1 is ENHRY and CDR2 SYGVKD. CDR3 sequence (DNA): TGTGCCATCAGCACGGGGGTCGAGCAGTACTTC. Protein product: CAISTGVEQYF.

This chain links TRBV5-4 with TRBJ1-4; 7 nucleotides agree with TRBD1. Germline-derived CDR1 and CDR2 are SGHNT and YYREEE (reference sequence). The length of the CDR3 is 15 residues. The trim removed 0 bases at V and 3 bases at J, leaving 2 bases unmatched. The CDR3 loop is CASSLGTGANEKLFF. CDR3 DNA: TGTGCCAGCAGCTTGGGCACAGGGGCTAATGAAAAACTGTTTTTT.

The chain is built from TRBV7-2 and TRBJ2-1, with TRBD2 identical over 8 bases. Trimming took 6 bases from V and 7 from J; bases not matched to a gene: 11. Looked up from germline, CDR1 is SGHTA and CDR2 is FQGNSA. The CDR3 spans 15 residues. For the CDR3, the DNA is TGTGCCAGCAGGGATATAGCGGGATGGGGAAATGAGCAGTTCTTC. As protein: CASRDIAGWGNEQFF.

V usage is TRBV12-3 or TRBV12-4 and J usage is TRBJ1-1; maybe TRBD1 (6 bases). Trimming cost V 5 bases and J 6 bases, with 10 bases left between them. There are 12 residues in the CDR3. The CDR3 here is CASSQTGSEAFF. Here the CDR3 DNA reads TGTGCCAGCAGTCAAACAGGGTCTGAAGCTTTCTTT.

The V gene is TRBV7-3, the J gene TRBJ2-1; TRBD1 might be the D (5 bases). This CDR3 contains 16 residues. V lost 5 bases to trimming and J lost 0 bases, with 14 bases between them. CDR1 is SGHTA, CDR2 FQGTGA, per germline. The CDR3 DNA sequence: TGTGCCAGCAGCCCTCAGGGTCTAAGCTCCTACAATGAGCAGTTCTTC. Translation gives CASSPQGLSSYNEQFF.

This clone has only a few counts. The chain carries TRBV2 and TRBJ2-6, with a weak D call TRBD1 (5 bases). Germline CDR1 SNHLY, CDR2 FYNNEI. This CDR3 has 16 amino acids. Trimming took off 6 bases at V and 0 bases at J, with 12 bases between the two ends. CDR3 sequence reads: CASRQVRSSGANVLTF. The CDR3, as DNA: TGTGCCAGCAGACAGGTTCGAAGCTCTGGGGCCAACGTCCTGACTTTC.

The chain employs TRBV6-5 and TRBJ2-7; a weak D match, TRBD2 (6 bases). The V end was cut by 7 bases, the J end by 2 bases, with 15 bases between. The CDR3 covers 14 residues. Germline CDR1 and CDR2: MNHEY and SVGAGI. The CDR3 sequence is CASTQTRFPYEQYF. As DNA, the CDR3 is TGTGCCAGCACCCAGACTAGGTTTCCCTACGAGCAGTACTTC.

In this sample, this clone turned up once. V is TRBV7-2 and J is TRBJ1-1; D is undetermined. Trimming left V 4 bases short and J 6 bases short, with 18 bases between. The CDR3 totals 15 residues. Germline CDR1 and CDR2: SGHTA and FQGNSA. The DNA for the CDR3 is TGTGCCAGCAGCTCAGTGACAAGGAAGGTCTCTGAAGCTTTCTTT. It encodes CASSSVTRKVSEAFF.

The chain links TRBV3-1 (or the pseudogene TRBV3-2) to TRBJ1-6, with 8 nucleotides matching TRBD1. The CDR3 consists of 18 residues. V gave up 1 base and J gave up 10 bases; unmatched junction bases: 15. Germline V lookup: CDR1 LGHDT, CDR2 YNNKEL (reference sequence). For the CDR3, the DNA is TGTGCCAGCAGCCAAGGAGCGGACAGGGCTGGATCTCCGTCACCCCTCCACTTT. Amino acid sequence: CASSQGADRAGSPSPLHF.